A selection of T cell receptor beta chains follows, all from one sample in a study of ipilimumab plus nivolumab after autologous stem cell transplantation. This table comes from immunoSEQ multiplex PCR, and its TCRdb copy is limited to in-frame clones, with some not included. The table includes some 45,000 clones, roughly 90% detected once. This material consisted of PBMCs, taken in a trial of ipilimumab plus nivolumab as post-transplant consolidation. The receptors derive from a male donor with multiple myeloma. The CDR3 runs from the conserved cysteine through the conserved F or W. The D gene is left open where the match is weak. Expanded clones are given a class, and other clones once, few, many or no size at all.

size	D	V	J	DNA	CDR3
NA	NA	TRBV27	TRBJ2-1	TGTGCCAGCAGTTTGTGGGGTAGCTATGAGCAGTTCTTC	CASSLWGSYEQFF
NA	NA	TRBV28	TRBJ2-1	TGTGCCAGCAGTCTTTCCCTGGAGCAGTTCTTC	CASSLSLEQFF
few	NA	TRBV7-2	TRBJ1-6	TGTGCCAGCAGCTTAGAGGGGCTCAATTCACCCCTCCACTTT	CASSLEGLNSPLHF
NA	NA	TRBV4-3	TRBJ1-2	TGCGCCAGCAGCCAAGAAAGGGGGTTTGGCTACACCTTC	CASSQERGFGYTF
NA	TRBD1	TRBV7-2	TRBJ2-4	TGTGCCAGCAGCTTATTCGAGACAGGGGGAAACATTCAGTACTTC	CASSLFETGGNIQYF
NA	TRBD2	TRBV7-3	TRBJ2-3	TGTGCCAGCAGCGGAGGGACTAGCGGGGGCCCCCGGACTTTT	CASSGGTSGGPRTF
NA	NA	TRBV28	TRBJ1-2	TGTGCCAGCAGTAATACAGGAGGTCTATACTATGGCTACACCTTC	CASSNTGGLYYGYTF
NA	TRBD2	TRBV11-2	TRBJ2-1	TGTGCCAGCAGCCTCTCCCGGCGGGGACTATACAATGAGCAGTTCTTC	CASSLSRRGLYNEQFF
NA	NA	TRBV6-5	TRBJ1-5	TGTGCCAGCAGTTACTCGGGGCTGAATAGCAATCAGCCCCAGCATTTT	CASSYSGLNSNQPQHF
NA	NA	TRBV29-1	TRBJ2-1	TGCAGCGTCGCCCAGTCCCGAGGGAATGAGCAGTTCTTC	CSVAQSRGNEQFF
NA	NA	TRBV5-1	TRBJ2-3	TGCGCCAGCAGCTTGGGAGGGAAAAGCACAGATACGCAGTATTTT	CASSLGGKSTDTQYF
once	TRBD1	TRBV4-1	TRBJ2-1	TGCGCCAGCAGCCAACAGGACAGGTACAATGAGCAGTTCTTC	CASSQQDRYNEQFF
NA	TRBD1	TRBV10-3	TRBJ2-7	TGTGCCATCAGTGAGTCGACGGGGACAGGGGTCGAGCAGTACTTC	CAISESTGTGVEQYF
NA	NA	TRBV15	TRBJ2-6	TGTGCCACCAGCAGGGGGGTATCTGGGGCCAACGTCCTGACTTTC	CATSRGVSGANVLTF
NA	NA	TRBV27	TRBJ1-2	TGTGCCAGCAGTTTCTGGGGGAAGTATGGCTACACCTTC	CASSFWGKYGYTF
NA	TRBD1	TRBV19	TRBJ2-1	TGTGCCAGTAGTTTTAGGACAGGGGGTTACAATGAGCAGTTCTTC	CASSFRTGGYNEQFF